What follows describes a single T cell receptor beta chain. This specimen comes from a study of blood T cell repertoires in COVID-19. The overall study: There were acute and convalescent COVID-19 samples, and they came from the United States, Italy and Spain. Nucleic acid was either cDNA or gDNA, and it came from T cells, B-cell-depleted T cells, or PBMCs.

Per the study methods: Scientists estimated how many nucleated cells there were by amplifying reference gene primers. Profiling relied on immunoSEQ multiplex PCR, and the TCRdb table lists in-frame clones only, not all of them. Clone size and the V and J calls come from that table; the DNA yielded D and trimming. The profile shows about 170,000 clones, approximately 85% of them singletons. The CDR3 length is 16 residues. V gave up 2 bases and J gave up 6 bases; unmatched junction bases: 6. The V gene's germline CDR1 is LGHNA and CDR2 YSLEER. The chain has TRBV4-3 and TRBJ2-1; TRBD1 aligns across 11 bases. This TCR was recovered from a man aged 60 to 69 who had recovered from COVID-19. The sequencing sample was made of peripheral blood. The CDR3 DNA follows: TGCGCCAGCAGCCAAAATTCCGGGACAGGGGGCAATGAGCAGTTCTTC. It yields the protein CASSQNSGTGGNEQFF.